This entry features one TCR beta chain sequence. Antigen unknown. The CDR3 length is 15 residues. Trimming at V came to 0 bases and at J to 7 bases, leaving 0 bases not matched to a gene. Germline CDR1 is SGHDT and CDR2 is YYEEEE. This specimen belongs to a study of cytomegalovirus exposure and HLA in healthy donors. Findings of the study overall: TCR clusters originating in the first cohort tended to co-occur in the 120 validation repertoires, according to a later analysis. A few chains tied to CMV proved CMV antigen-specific in vitro.

Assay used: immunoSEQ multiplex PCR; TCRdb lists only in-frame clones, some missing. The sample consists of some 250,000 clones, 90% of them appearing once. Separate from the approximately 700-subject first cohort was the approximately 120-subject validation cohort, to which the donors belonged. The chain joins TRBV5-6 to TRBJ2-1; 14 bases fit TRBD2. The sample taken for sequencing was PBMCs. The clonotype originates from a woman under 30 in good health and CMV-seronegative. DNA for the CDR3: TGTGCCAGCAGCTTGGGACTAGCGGGGGGGAATGAGCAGTTCTTC. It encodes CASSLGLAGGNEQFF.